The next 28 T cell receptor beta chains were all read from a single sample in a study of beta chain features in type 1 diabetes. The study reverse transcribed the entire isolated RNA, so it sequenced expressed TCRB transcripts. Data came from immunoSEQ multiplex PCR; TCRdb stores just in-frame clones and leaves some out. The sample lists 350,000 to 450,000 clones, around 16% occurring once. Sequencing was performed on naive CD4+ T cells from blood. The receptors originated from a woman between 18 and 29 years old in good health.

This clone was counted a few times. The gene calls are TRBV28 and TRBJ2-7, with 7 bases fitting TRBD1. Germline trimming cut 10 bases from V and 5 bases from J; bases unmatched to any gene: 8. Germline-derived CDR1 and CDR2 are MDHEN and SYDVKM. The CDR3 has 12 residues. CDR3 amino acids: CAIRQGFDEQYF. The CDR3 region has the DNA TGTGCCATCAGACAGGGTTTCGACGAGCAGTACTTC.

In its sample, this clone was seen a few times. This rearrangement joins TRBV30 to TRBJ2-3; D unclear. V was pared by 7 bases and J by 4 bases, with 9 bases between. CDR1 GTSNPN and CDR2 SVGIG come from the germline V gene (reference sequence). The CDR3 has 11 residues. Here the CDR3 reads CAFSMADTQYF. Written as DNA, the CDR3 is TGTGCCTTCAGTATGGCAGATACGCAGTATTTT.

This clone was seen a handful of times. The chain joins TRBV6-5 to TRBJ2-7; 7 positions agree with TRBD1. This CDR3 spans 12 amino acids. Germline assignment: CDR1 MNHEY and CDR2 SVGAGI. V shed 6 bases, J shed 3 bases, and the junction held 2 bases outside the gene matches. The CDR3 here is CASRGQYYEQYF. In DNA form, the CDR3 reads TGTGCCAGCAGGGGACAGTACTACGAGCAGTACTTC.

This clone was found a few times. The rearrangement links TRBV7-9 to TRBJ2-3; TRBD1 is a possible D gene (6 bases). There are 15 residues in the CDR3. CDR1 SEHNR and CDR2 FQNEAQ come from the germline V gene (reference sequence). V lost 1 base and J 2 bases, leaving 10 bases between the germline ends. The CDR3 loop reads CASSLGRGNTDTQYF. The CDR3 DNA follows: TGTGCCAGCAGCTTAGGCAGGGGAAACACAGATACGCAGTATTTT.

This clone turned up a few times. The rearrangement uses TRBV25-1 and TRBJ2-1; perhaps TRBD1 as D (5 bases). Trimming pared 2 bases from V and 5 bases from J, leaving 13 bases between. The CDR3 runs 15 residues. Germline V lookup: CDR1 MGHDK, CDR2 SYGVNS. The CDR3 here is CASSESGQGNNEQFF. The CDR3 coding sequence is TGTGCCAGCAGTGAAAGTGGCCAGGGAAACAATGAGCAGTTCTTC.

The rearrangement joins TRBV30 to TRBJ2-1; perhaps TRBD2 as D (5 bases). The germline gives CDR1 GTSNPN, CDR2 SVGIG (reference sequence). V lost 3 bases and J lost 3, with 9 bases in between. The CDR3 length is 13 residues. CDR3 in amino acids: CAWSLADYNEQFF. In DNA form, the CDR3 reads TGTGCCTGGAGCCTAGCAGACTACAATGAGCAGTTCTTC. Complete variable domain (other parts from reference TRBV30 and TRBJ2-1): SQTIHQWPATLVQPVGSPLSLECTVEGTSNPNLYWYRQAAGRGLQLLFYSVGIGQISSEVPQNLSASRPQDRQFILSSKKLLLSDSGFYLCAWSLADYNEQFFGPGTRLTVL.

CDR3 bases: TGTGCCAGCAAGGAGGGTAGAAGACTCGGAGAAGCTTTCTTT. This gives the protein CASKEGRRLGEAFF. The chain couples TRBV9 to TRBJ1-1, with unresolved D. The germline V gene encodes CDR1 SGDLS and CDR2 YYNGEE. The CDR3 is 14 amino acids. Trimming took off 6 bases at V and 8 bases at J, with 20 bases between the two ends.

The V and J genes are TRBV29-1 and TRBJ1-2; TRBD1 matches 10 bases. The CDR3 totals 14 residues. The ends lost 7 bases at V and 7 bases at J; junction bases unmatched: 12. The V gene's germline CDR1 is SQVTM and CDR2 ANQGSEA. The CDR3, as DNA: TGCAGCGCCGACCGGACAGGGGGGGCTAGTGGCTACACCTTC. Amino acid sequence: CSADRTGGASGYTF.

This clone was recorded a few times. The chain's CDR3 is CASSLFRQGDDYGYTF. The DNA for the CDR3 is TGTGCCAGCAGCTTATTTCGGCAGGGCGATGACTATGGCTACACCTTC. The rearrangement joins TRBV7-9 to TRBJ1-2; possibly TRBD1 for D (5 bases). The CDR3 length is 16 residues. From germline, CDR1 is SEHNR and CDR2 FQNEAQ (reference sequence). V gave up 2 bases and J gave up 3 bases, with 16 bases separating them.

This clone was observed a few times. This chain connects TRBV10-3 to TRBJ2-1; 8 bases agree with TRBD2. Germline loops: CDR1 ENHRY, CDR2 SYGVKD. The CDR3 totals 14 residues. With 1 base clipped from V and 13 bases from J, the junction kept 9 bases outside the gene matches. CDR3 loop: CAISEFNRREDQFF. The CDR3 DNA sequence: TGTGCCATCAGTGAGTTTAATAGGCGGGAGGATCAGTTCTTC.

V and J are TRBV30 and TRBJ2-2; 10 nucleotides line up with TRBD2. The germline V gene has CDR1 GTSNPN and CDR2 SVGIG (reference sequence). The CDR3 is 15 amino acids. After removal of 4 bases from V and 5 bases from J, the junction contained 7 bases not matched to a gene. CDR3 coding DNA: TGTGCCTGGAAAGGAACTAGCGGGATTACCGGGGAGCTGTTTTTT. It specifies CAWKGTSGITGELFF.

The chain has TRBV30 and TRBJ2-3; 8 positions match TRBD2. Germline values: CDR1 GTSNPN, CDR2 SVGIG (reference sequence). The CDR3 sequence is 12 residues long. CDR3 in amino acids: CAASGSTDTQYF. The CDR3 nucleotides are TGTGCGGCTAGCGGGAGCACAGATACGCAGTATTTT.

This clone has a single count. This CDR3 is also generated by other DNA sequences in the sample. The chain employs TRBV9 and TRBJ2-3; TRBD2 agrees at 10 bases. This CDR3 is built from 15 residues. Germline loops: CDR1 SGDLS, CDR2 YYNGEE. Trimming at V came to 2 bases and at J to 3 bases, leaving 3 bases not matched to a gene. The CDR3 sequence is CASSVLAGGTDTQYF. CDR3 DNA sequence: TGTGCCAGCAGCGTCTTAGCGGGAGGAACAGATACGCAGTATTTT.

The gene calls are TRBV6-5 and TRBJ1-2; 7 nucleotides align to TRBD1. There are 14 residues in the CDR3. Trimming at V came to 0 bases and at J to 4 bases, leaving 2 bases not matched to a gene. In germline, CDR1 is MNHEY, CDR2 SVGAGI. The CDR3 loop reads CASSYSGQVYGYTF. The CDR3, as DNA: TGTGCCAGCAGTTACTCCGGACAGGTCTATGGCTACACCTTC.

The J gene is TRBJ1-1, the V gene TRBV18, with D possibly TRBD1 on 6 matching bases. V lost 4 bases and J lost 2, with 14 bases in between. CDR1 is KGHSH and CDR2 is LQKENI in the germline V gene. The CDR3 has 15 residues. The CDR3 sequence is CASSLDLTGNTEAFF. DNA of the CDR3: TGTGCCAGCTCACTTGACTTGACAGGTAACACTGAAGCTTTCTTT.

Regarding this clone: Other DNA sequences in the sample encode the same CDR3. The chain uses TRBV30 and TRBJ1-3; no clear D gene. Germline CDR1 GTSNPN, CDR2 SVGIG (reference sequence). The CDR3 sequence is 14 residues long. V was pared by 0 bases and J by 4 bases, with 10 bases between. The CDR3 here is CAWSVSLSGNTIYF. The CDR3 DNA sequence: TGTGCCTGGAGTGTCTCACTCTCCGGAAACACCATATATTTT.

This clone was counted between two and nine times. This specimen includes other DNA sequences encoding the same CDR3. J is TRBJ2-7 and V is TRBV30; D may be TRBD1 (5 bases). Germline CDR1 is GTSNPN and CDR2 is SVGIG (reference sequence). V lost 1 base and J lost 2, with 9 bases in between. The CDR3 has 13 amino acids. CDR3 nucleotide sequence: TGTGCCTGGAGTGGGGGCAGGGCCTACGAGCAGTACTTC. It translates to CAWSGGRAYEQYF. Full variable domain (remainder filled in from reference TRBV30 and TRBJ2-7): SQTIHQWPATLVQPVGSPLSLECTVEGTSNPNLYWYRQAAGRGLQLLFYSVGIGQISSEVPQNLSASRPQDRQFILSSKKLLLSDSGFYLCAWSGGRAYEQYFGPGTRLTVT.

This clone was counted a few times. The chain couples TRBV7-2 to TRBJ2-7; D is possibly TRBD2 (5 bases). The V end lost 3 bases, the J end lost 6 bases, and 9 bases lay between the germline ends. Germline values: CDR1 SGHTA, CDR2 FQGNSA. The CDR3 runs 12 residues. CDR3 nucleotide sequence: TGTGCCAGCAGCTTCCGCGGAGGCGAGCAGTACTTC. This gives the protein CASSFRGGEQYF. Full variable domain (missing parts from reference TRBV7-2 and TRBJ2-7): GAGVSQSPSNKVTEKGKDVELRCDPISGHTALYWYRQSLGQGLEFLIYFQGNSAPDKSGLPSDRFSAERTGGSVSTLTIQRTQQEDSAVYLCASSFRGGEQYFGPGTRLTVT.

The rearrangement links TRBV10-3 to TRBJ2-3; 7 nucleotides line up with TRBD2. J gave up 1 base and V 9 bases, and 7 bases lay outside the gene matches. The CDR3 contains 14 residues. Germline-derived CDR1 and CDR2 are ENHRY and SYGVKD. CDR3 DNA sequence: TGTGCCATTGCGAGCGGGAAAGGCACAGATACGCAGTATTTT. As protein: CAIASGKGTDTQYF.

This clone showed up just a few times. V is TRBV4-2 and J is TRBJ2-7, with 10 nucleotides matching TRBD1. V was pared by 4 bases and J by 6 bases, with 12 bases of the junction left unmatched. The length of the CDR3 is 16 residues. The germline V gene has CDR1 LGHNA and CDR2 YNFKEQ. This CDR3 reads CASSRSRDRGPSEQYF. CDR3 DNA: TGTGCCAGCAGCCGCAGCAGGGACAGGGGTCCCTCCGAGCAGTACTTC.

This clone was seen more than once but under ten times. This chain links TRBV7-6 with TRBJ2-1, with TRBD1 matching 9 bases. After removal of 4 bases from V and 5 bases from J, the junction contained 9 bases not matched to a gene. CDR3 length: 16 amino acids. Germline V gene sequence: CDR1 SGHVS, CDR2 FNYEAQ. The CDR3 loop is CASSSTPGQGNNEQFF. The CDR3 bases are TGTGCCAGCAGCTCGACCCCGGGACAGGGTAACAATGAGCAGTTCTTC.

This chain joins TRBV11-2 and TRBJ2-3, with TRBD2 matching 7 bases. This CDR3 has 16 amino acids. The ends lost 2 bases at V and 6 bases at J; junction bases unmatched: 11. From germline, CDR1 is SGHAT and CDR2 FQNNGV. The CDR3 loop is CASSLRVGGPSDTQYF. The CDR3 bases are TGTGCCAGCAGCTTAAGGGTGGGAGGGCCAAGTGATACGCAGTATTTT.

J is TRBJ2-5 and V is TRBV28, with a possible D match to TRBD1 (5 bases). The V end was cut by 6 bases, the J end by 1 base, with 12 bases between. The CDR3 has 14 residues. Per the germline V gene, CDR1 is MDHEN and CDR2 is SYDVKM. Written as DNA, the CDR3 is TGTGCCAGCAGCCGACAGACAGTCCAAGAGACCCAGTACTTC. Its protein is CASSRQTVQETQYF.

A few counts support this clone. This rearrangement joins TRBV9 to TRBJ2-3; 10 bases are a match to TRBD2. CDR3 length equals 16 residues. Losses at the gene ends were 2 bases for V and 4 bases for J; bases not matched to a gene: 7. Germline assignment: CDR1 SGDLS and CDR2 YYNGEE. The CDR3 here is CASSVRLAGGADTQYF. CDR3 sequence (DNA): TGTGCCAGCAGCGTTCGATTAGCGGGAGGAGCAGATACGCAGTATTTT.

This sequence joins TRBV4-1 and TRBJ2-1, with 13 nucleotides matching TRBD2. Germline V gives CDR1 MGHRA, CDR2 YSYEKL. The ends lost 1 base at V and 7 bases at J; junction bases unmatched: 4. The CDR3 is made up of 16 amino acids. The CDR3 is CASSQGRLAGGNEQFF. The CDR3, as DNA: TGCGCCAGCAGCCAAGGGCGACTAGCGGGAGGAAATGAGCAGTTCTTC.

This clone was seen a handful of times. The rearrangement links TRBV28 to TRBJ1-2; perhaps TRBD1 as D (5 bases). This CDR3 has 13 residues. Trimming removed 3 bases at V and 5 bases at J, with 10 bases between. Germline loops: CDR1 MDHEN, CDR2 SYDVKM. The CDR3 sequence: CASSLGLWYGYTF. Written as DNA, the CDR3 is TGTGCCAGCAGTTTGGGGCTGTGGTATGGCTACACCTTC.

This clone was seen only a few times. CDR3 DNA: TGTGCCAGCAGCTCCTCGACTAGCGGGAGCTACTTC. Translating it yields CASSSSTSGSYF. The chain combines TRBV7-6 with TRBJ2-7, with 12 bases aligning to TRBD2. The CDR3 runs to 12 residues. V trimming: 4 bases; J trimming: 13 bases; junction bases outside the gene matches: 5. Germline assignment: CDR1 SGHVS and CDR2 FNYEAQ.

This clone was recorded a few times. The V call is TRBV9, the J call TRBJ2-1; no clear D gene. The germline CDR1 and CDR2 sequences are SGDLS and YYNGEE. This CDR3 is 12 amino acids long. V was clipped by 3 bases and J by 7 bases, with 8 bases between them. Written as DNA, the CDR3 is TGTGCCAGCAGCGCCTCTTTGAATGAGCAGTTCTTC. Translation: CASSASLNEQFF.